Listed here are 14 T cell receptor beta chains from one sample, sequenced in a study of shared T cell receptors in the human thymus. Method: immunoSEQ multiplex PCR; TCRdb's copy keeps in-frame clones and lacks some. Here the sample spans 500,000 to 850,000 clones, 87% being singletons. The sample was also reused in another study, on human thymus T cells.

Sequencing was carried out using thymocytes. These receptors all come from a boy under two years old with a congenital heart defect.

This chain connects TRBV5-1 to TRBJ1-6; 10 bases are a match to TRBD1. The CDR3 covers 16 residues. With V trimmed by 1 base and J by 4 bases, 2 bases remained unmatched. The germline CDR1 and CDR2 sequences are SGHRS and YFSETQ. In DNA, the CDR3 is TGCGCCAGCAGCTTGTGGGGACAGGGGTATAATTCACCCCTCCACTTT. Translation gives CASSLWGQGYNSPLHF.

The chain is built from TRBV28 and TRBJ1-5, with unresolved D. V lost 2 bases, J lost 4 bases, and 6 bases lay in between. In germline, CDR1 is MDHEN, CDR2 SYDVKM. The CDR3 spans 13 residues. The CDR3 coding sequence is TGTGCCAGCAGTTTACCGGGGAATCAGCCCCAGCATTTT. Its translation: CASSLPGNQPQHF.

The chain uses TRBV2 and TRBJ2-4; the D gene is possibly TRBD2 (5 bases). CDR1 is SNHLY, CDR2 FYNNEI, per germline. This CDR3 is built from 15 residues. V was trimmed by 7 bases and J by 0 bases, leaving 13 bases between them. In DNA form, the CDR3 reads TGTGCCAGCATCGTAGAAGGACTAGCCAAAAACATTCAGTACTTC. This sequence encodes CASIVEGLAKNIQYF.

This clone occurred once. The CDR3 nucleotides read TGTGCCAGCAGCTTCGAGGGGAACACTGAAGCTTTCTTT. As protein: CASSFEGNTEAFF. J is TRBJ1-1 and V is TRBV13; D unclear. The CDR3 has 13 residues. The V end lost 3 bases, the J end lost 1 base, and 6 bases lay between the germline ends. The V gene's germline CDR1 is PRHDT and CDR2 FYEKMQ (reference sequence).

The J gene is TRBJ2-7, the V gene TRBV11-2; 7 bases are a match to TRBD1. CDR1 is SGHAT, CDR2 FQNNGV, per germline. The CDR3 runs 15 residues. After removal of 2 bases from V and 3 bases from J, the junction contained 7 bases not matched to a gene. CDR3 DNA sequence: TGTGCCAGCAGCTTAAGACAGGGCCAAGACTACGAGCAGTACTTC. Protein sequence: CASSLRQGQDYEQYF.

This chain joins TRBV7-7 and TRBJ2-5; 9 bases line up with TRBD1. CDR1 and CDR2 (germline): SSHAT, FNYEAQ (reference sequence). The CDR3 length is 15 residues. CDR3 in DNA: TGTGCTAGTCTGGCCCTATCCGGGACAGGGGAGACCCAGTACTTC. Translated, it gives CASLALSGTGETQYF.

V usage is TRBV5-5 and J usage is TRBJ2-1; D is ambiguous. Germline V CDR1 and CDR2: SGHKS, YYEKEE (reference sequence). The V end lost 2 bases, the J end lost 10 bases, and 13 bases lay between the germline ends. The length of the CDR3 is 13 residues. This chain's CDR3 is CASSFGQPEEQFF. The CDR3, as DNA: TGTGCCAGCAGCTTTGGGCAGCCTGAAGAGCAGTTCTTC.

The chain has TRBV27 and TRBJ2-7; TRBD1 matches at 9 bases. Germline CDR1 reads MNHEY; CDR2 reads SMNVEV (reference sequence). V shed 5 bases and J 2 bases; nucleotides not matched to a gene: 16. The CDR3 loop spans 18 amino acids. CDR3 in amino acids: CASSRLRDRDNFAYEQYF. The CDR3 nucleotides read TGTGCCAGCAGTCGCCTCCGGGACAGGGATAATTTTGCCTACGAGCAGTACTTC.

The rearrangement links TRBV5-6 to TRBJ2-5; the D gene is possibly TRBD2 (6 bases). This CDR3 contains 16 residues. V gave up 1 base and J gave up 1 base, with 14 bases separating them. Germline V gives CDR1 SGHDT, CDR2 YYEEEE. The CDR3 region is CASSLLSGPGQETQYF. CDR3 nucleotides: TGTGCCAGCAGCTTGTTAAGCGGGCCAGGCCAAGAGACCCAGTACTTC.

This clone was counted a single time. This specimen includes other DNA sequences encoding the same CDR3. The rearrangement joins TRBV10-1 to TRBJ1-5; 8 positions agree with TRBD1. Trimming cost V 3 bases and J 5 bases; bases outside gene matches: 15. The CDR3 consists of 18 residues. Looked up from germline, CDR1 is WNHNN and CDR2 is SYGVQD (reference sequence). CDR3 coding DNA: TGCGCCAGCAGTGACCCCTTGTACAGGGGGAAGAAGGATCAGCCCCAGCATTTT. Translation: CASSDPLYRGKKDQPQHF.

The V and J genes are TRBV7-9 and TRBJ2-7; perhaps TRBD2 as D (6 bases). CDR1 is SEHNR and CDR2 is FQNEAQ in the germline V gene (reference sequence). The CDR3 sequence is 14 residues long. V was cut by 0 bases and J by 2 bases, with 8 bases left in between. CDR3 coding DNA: TGTGCCAGCAGCTTAGCGGGACTCCCCTACGAGCAGTACTTC. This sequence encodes CASSLAGLPYEQYF.

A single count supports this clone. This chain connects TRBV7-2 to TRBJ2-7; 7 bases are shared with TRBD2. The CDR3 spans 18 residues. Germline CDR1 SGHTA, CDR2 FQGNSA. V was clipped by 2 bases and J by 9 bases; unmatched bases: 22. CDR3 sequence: CASSLWHRGYGIGEGQYF. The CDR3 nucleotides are TGTGCCAGCAGCTTATGGCATCGGGGCTATGGGATCGGGGAGGGGCAGTACTTC.

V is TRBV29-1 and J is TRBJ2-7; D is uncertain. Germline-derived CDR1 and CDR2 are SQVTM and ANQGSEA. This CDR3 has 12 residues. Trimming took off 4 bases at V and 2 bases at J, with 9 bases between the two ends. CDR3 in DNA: TGCAGCGTTGTGGGCAGCCCCTACGAGCAGTACTTC. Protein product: CSVVGSPYEQYF.

CDR3 in amino acids: CASSQDLVYSGSSTDTQYF. The CDR3 region has the DNA TGCGCCAGCAGCCAAGATCTTGTTTACTCGGGGTCTAGCACAGATACGCAGTATTTT. The chain recombines TRBV4-3 with TRBJ2-3; D possibly corresponds to TRBD2 (5 bases). V lost 0 bases and J 0 bases, leaving 19 bases between the germline ends. This CDR3 is built from 19 residues. Per germline, CDR1 LGHNA and CDR2 YSLEER.